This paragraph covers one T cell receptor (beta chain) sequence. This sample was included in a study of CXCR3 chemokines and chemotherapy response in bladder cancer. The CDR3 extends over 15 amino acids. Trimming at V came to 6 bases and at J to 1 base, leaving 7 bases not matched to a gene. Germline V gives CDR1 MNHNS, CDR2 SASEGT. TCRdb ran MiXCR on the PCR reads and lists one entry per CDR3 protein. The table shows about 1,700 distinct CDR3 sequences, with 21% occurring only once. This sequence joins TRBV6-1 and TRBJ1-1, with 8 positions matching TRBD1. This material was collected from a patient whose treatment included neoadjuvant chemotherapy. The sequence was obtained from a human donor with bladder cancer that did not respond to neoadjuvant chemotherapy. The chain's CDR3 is CASRPTGTGNTEAFF. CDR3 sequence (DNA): TGTGCCAGCAGACCTACAGGGACAGGGAACACTGAAGCTTTCTTT.